Presented here are 11 T cell receptor beta chains from one specimen sequenced in a study of blood T cell repertoires in COVID-19. The repertoire was sequenced with immunoSEQ multiplex PCR; TCRdb's copy has only in-frame clones and lacks some. The sample lists 190,000 or so clones, approximately 90% occurring once. Material: peripheral blood. All receptors come from a woman under 30 who had recovered from COVID-19.

The chain is built from TRBV27 and TRBJ1-5; 10 nucleotides line up with TRBD1. Germline assignment: CDR1 MNHEY and CDR2 SMNVEV (reference sequence). There are 16 residues in the CDR3. With V trimmed by 5 bases and J by 4 bases, 8 bases remained unmatched. CDR3 residues: CASSPGDRGRNQPQHF. Written as DNA, the CDR3 is TGTGCCAGCAGTCCCGGGGACAGGGGTCGGAATCAGCCCCAGCATTTT.

This clone has just a few counts. The chain carries TRBV11-2 and TRBJ2-3, with 8 positions matching TRBD2. V lost 5 bases and J lost 1; bases outside the gene matches: 11. The CDR3 length is 17 residues. Germline values: CDR1 SGHAT, CDR2 FQNNGV. CDR3 in amino acids: CASSPSRPAGGTDTQYF. The CDR3 nucleotides are TGTGCCAGCAGCCCCAGTCGTCCAGCGGGGGGCACAGATACGCAGTATTTT.

This chain joins TRBV6-5 and TRBJ2-7; D might be TRBD2 (5 bases). The germline gives CDR1 MNHEY, CDR2 SVGAGI. The CDR3 is made up of 15 amino acids. Trimming cost V 6 bases and J 3 bases, with 18 bases left between them. This CDR3 is CASSSSGSSLYEQYV. DNA for the CDR3: TGTGCCAGCAGCTCAAGCGGTTCCTCCCTCTACGAGCAGTACGTC.

This rearrangement joins TRBV7-9 to TRBJ1-1; D call uncertain. The germline CDR1 and CDR2 sequences are SEHNR and FQNEAQ (reference sequence). Trimming removed 1 base from V and 11 bases from J, with 8 bases in between. The CDR3 is 11 residues long. CDR3 sequence (DNA): TGTGCCAGCAGCTTAGTCGGGTATGCTTTCTTT. Translating gives CASSLVGYAFF. Supplemented by reference TRBV7-9 and TRBJ1-1, the full variable domain reads DTGVSQNPRHKITKRGQNVTFRCDPISEHNRLYWYRQTLGQGPEFLTYFQNEAQLEKSRLLSDRFSAERPKGSFSTLEIQRTEQGDSAMYLCASSLVGYAFFGQGTRLTVV.

The V call is TRBV9, the J call TRBJ2-1; 12 bases match TRBD2. The J segment lost 4 bases and the V segment lost 4 bases, leaving 6 bases of the junction unmatched. The CDR3 extends over 16 amino acids. Germline CDR1 is SGDLS and CDR2 is YYNGEE. The CDR3 coding sequence is TGTGCCAGCAGCATCTGGACTAGCGGGGTTTACAATGAGCAGTTCTTC. Protein sequence: CASSIWTSGVYNEQFF. The full variable domain, in which reference TRBV9 and TRBJ2-1 provide the parts outside the CDR3, is DSGVTQTPKHLITATGQRVTLRCSPRSGDLSVYWYQQSLDQGLQFLIQYYNGEERAKGNILERFSAQQFPDLHSELNLSSLELGDSALYFCASSIWTSGVYNEQFFGPGTRLTVL.

The chain couples TRBV25-1 to TRBJ2-2, with D possibly matching TRBD2 (7 bases). V lost 3 bases and J lost 4, with 9 bases in between. CDR1 and CDR2 from the germline V gene are MGHDK and SYGVNS. The CDR3 length is 14 residues. CDR3 in amino acids: CASSERGLTGELFF. The CDR3 region has the DNA TGTGCCAGCAGTGAGCGGGGGCTCACCGGGGAGCTGTTTTTT.

This clone was detected a few times. The chain combines TRBV9 with TRBJ2-3; 12 nucleotides align to TRBD2. This CDR3 has 17 amino acids. Germline CDR1 is SGDLS and CDR2 is YYNGEE. V shed 0 bases, J shed 2 bases, and the junction held 4 bases outside the gene matches. CDR3 amino acids: CASSVGGLAGLTDTQYF. CDR3 sequence (DNA): TGTGCCAGCAGCGTAGGGGGACTAGCGGGTCTCACAGATACGCAGTATTTT.

V usage is TRBV2 and J usage is TRBJ2-5; maybe TRBD2 (6 bases). Germline CDR1 reads SNHLY; CDR2 reads FYNNEI. CDR3 length: 13 amino acids. Trimming stripped 7 bases from V and 5 bases from J, with 14 bases between. The CDR3 DNA sequence: TGTGCCAGCAATGGGGAGGTGGTGGAGACCCAGTACTTC. Translating gives CASNGEVVETQYF. The entire variable domain, with the rest obtained from reference TRBV2 and TRBJ2-5, is as follows: EPEVTQTPSHQVTQMGQEVILRCVPISNHLYFYWYRQILGQKVEFLVSFYNNEISEKSEIFDDQFSVERPDGSNFTLKIRSTKLEDSAMYFCASNGEVVETQYFGPGTRLLVL.

The gene calls are TRBV6-6 and TRBJ1-1; 10 bases line up with TRBD1. V lost 7 bases, J lost 5 bases, and 4 bases stayed unmatched. The germline gives CDR1 MNHNY, CDR2 SVGAGI (reference sequence). The CDR3 has 13 amino acids. CDR3 protein: CASIGQGGTEAFF. CDR3 sequence (DNA): TGTGCCAGCATCGGACAGGGGGGAACTGAAGCTTTCTTT.

About this clone itself: Other DNA sequences in this specimen translate into the identical CDR3. The genes are TRBV11-1 and TRBJ1-1; TRBD1 aligns across 7 bases. There are 14 residues in the CDR3. CDR1 SGHAT and CDR2 FQDESV come from the germline V gene (reference sequence). V dropped 5 bases and J dropped 4; count of bases not matched to a gene: 7. In DNA form, the CDR3 reads TGTGCCAGCAGCCTAACAGGGGACGGCACTGAAGCTTTCTTT. Encoded protein: CASSLTGDGTEAFF.

This sequence joins TRBV5-4 and TRBJ2-7; D remains unclear. Per germline, CDR1 SGHNT and CDR2 YYREEE (reference sequence). The CDR3 is 16 amino acids. The germline V and J ends were trimmed by 1 base and 2 bases, with 16 bases remaining between them. CDR3 loop: CASSLRSVTGAYEQYV. The CDR3 DNA is TGTGCCAGCAGCTTGCGTTCTGTCACCGGAGCCTACGAGCAGTACGTC.